This is a list of T cell receptor beta chains from one sample in a study of response to subunit inactivated influenza vaccine. TCRdb re-derived calls from the RT-PCR reads in MiXCR, one entry per CDR3 protein. The data show roughly 780,000 distinct CDR3 sequences, 15% to 20% seen once. Sequencing was performed on PBMCs from blood, taken about 5 days after vaccination. The receptors here all came from a man aged 45 to 65 who received an inactivated influenza vaccine. CDR3s include the opening cysteine and the closing phenylalanine or tryptophan. The D gene is left open where the match is weak. Not every row has a clone size; where given, it reads once, few, many or a size class.

CAWRVGLAGDTQYF,TGTGCCTGGAGGGTGGGACTAGCGGGGGATACGCAGTATTTT,TRBD2,NA,TRBJ2-3,TRBV30
CASSYSSGWAEAFF,TGTGCCAGCAGTTACTCGTCGGGATGGGCTGAAGCTTTCTTT,NA,few,TRBJ1-1,TRBV6-2/TRBV6-3
CASGDEQYF,TGTGCCAGCGGAGACGAGCAGTACTTC,NA,many,TRBJ2-7,TRBV28
CASSLTGSAYNEQFF,TGCGCCAGCAGCTTGACAGGGTCAGCCTACAATGAGCAGTTCTTC,NA,few,TRBJ2-1,TRBV5-1
CASSQGTGESYEQYF,TGCGCCAGCAGCCAAGGGACAGGGGAATCCTACGAGCAGTACTTC,TRBD1,NA,TRBJ2-7,TRBV4-3
CASSGGLEETQYF,TGTGCCAGCAGCGGCGGGCTAGAAGAGACCCAGTACTTC,NA,NA,TRBJ2-5,TRBV2
CATRSMGGTGGNEQFF,TGTGCCACCAGGTCAATGGGCGGGACAGGGGGGAATGAGCAGTTCTTC,TRBD1,NA,TRBJ2-1,TRBV15
CASSHPEDRTYEQYF,TGTGCCAGCAGCCACCCTGAGGACAGGACCTACGAGCAGTACTTC,TRBD1,few,TRBJ2-7,TRBV6-2/TRBV6-3
CASSVQGRYTEAFF,TGTGCCAGCAGCGTCCAGGGGAGATACACTGAAGCTTTCTTT,NA,many,TRBJ1-1,TRBV14
CASSKRMGEAFF,TGTGCCAGCAGTAAACGTATGGGTGAAGCTTTCTTT,NA,few,TRBJ1-1,TRBV6-2/TRBV6-3
CASRRQGNYGYTF,TGTGCCAGCAGAAGACAGGGGAACTATGGCTACACCTTC,TRBD1,many,TRBJ1-2,TRBV12-3/TRBV12-4
CASSLAISPTDTQYF,TGCGCCAGCAGCTTGGCCATATCCCCCACAGATACGCAGTATTTT,NA,NA,TRBJ2-3,TRBV5-1
CASRRETNYNEQFF,TGTGCCAGCAGACGCGAGACAAATTACAATGAGCAGTTCTTC,NA,NA,TRBJ2-1,TRBV6-1
CASSLAIRGSADEQYF,TGCGCCAGCAGCTTGGCCATTAGAGGATCTGCAGACGAGCAGTACTTC,NA,few,TRBJ2-7,TRBV5-1
CASRQQGYEAFF,TGTGCCAGCAGACAACAGGGATACGAAGCTTTCTTT,NA,NA,TRBJ1-1,TRBV2
CASSYSTLAGIRNEQFF,TGTGCCAGCAGTTACTCGACACTAGCGGGAATCCGCAATGAGCAGTTCTTC,TRBD2,few,TRBJ2-1,TRBV6-5
CSARGGRGPGTEAFF,TGCAGTGCTAGAGGGGGGCGGGGCCCAGGCACTGAAGCTTTCTTT,NA,NA,TRBJ1-1,TRBV20-1
CASSLATLKGAGANVLTF,TGCGCCAGCAGCTTGGCGACGCTAAAGGGGGCTGGGGCCAACGTCCTGACTTTC,NA,NA,TRBJ2-6,TRBV5-1
CASSYPEISASSYNEQFF,TGTGCCAGCAGTTACCCCGAGATAAGCGCAAGCTCCTACAATGAGCAGTTCTTC,NA,NA,TRBJ2-1,TRBV6-2/TRBV6-3
CASSLGVRPSGSLGTQYF,TGTGCCAGCAGCTTAGGGGTACGGCCTAGCGGGAGTCTCGGTACGCAGTATTTT,TRBD2,few,TRBJ2-3,TRBV11-1
CASSLDPGRGYNEQFF,TGCGCCAGCAGCTTGGACCCAGGGAGGGGGTACAATGAGCAGTTCTTC,NA,few,TRBJ2-1,TRBV5-1
CASSYSLAQAEQFF,TGTGCCAGCAGTTACTCATTGGCCCAAGCTGAGCAGTTCTTC,NA,few,TRBJ2-1,TRBV6-5
CSAREGGSYEQYF,TGCAGTGCTAGAGAGGGGGGGTCCTACGAGCAGTACTTC,TRBD2,few,TRBJ2-7,TRBV20-1
CASSSGTGRETQYF,TGTGCCAGCAGTTCCGGGACAGGGAGAGAGACCCAGTACTTC,TRBD1,many,TRBJ2-5,TRBV12-3/TRBV12-4
CSAPPQGDYGYTF,TGCAGTGCTCCACCCCAGGGGGACTATGGCTACACCTTC,TRBD1,NA,TRBJ1-2,TRBV20-1
CASRPAGGASYEQYF,TGTGCCAGCAGGCCAGCGGGAGGAGCTTCCTACGAGCAGTACTTC,TRBD2,few,TRBJ2-7,TRBV7-8
CSAKAAGQNQETQYF,TGCAGTGCTAAGGCGGCAGGGCAAAACCAAGAGACCCAGTACTTC,NA,NA,TRBJ2-5,TRBV20-1
CASSFGAGGRETQYF,TGTGCCAGCAGCTTTGGAGCGGGAGGGCGGGAGACCCAGTACTTC,TRBD2,few,TRBJ2-5,TRBV5-6
CSARQGAKGYTF,TGCAGTGCTAGACAGGGGGCCAAGGGCTACACCTTC,TRBD1,few,TRBJ1-2,TRBV20-1
CSASSMTQYF,TGCAGTGCTAGTTCTATGACCCAGTACTTC,NA,NA,TRBJ2-5,TRBV20-1
CASSLDGAREQFF,TGCGCCAGCAGCTTGGACGGGGCTAGGGAGCAGTTCTTC,NA,once,TRBJ2-1,TRBV5-1
CASSHQTSGSADTQYF,TGCGCCAGCAGCCATCAGACTAGCGGGAGCGCAGATACGCAGTATTTT,TRBD2,few,TRBJ2-3,TRBV4-1
CASSLNGNTEAFF,TGTGCCAGCAGCTTGAACGGGAACACTGAAGCTTTCTTT,NA,few,TRBJ1-1,TRBV7-2
CASSLRQGHYEQYF,TGCGCCAGCAGCCTCAGACAGGGTCACTACGAGCAGTACTTC,TRBD1,many,TRBJ2-7,TRBV5-1
CASSQDKGALGYGYTF,TGCGCCAGCAGCCAAGACAAGGGGGCGCTGGGGTATGGCTACACCTTC,TRBD1,few,TRBJ1-2,TRBV4-3
CASSLETSYEQYF,TGTGCCAGCAGCTTAGAAACCAGCTACGAGCAGTACTTC,NA,many,TRBJ2-7,TRBV7-2
CASSYASGGAYETQYF,TGTGCCAGCAGTTATGCTAGCGGGGGGGCCTATGAGACCCAGTACTTC,TRBD2,few,TRBJ2-5,TRBV6-5
CSVEGGYSYNEQFF,TGCAGCGTTGAGGGGGGGTACTCCTACAATGAGCAGTTCTTC,TRBD2,NA,TRBJ2-1,TRBV29-1